Shown below are 26 T cell receptor beta chains from a single sample sequenced in a study of blood T cell repertoires in COVID-19. Some clones are missing from TCRdb's copy, which holds only in-frame ones; the method was immunoSEQ multiplex PCR. The profile shows approximately 230,000 clones, about 86% of them singletons. The sample taken for sequencing was peripheral blood. All receptors come from a man older than 75 with acute or convalescent COVID-19.

The chain uses TRBV6-2 or TRBV6-3 and TRBJ1-2; 10 positions match TRBD1. The junction had 17 bases not matched to a gene; V was cut back by 8 bases and J by 2 bases. The CDR3 is 18 residues long. Per germline, CDR1 MNHEY and CDR2 SVGEGT. The CDR3 DNA reads as TGTGCCAGCGGCCCACGGGAGGGTTCGGGACAGGGGAACTATGGCTACACCTTC. Its translation is CASGPREGSGQGNYGYTF.

The rearrangement uses TRBV19 and TRBJ2-1; tentatively, D is TRBD1 (5 bases). The CDR3 runs 15 residues. The germline V and J ends were trimmed by 2 bases and 1 base, with 9 bases remaining between them. CDR1 LNHDA and CDR2 SQIVND come from the germline V gene (reference sequence). CDR3 bases: TGTGCCAGTAGTATACACAGGCAATCCTACAATGAGCAGTTCTTC. Amino acids: CASSIHRQSYNEQFF.

This clone is a singleton in its sample. The chain uses TRBV24-1 and TRBJ2-7, with TRBD2 matching 8 bases. The CDR3 is made up of 14 amino acids. V was pared by 6 bases and J by 0 bases, with 3 bases of the junction left unmatched. Germline CDR1 and CDR2: KGHDR and SFDVKD. In DNA form, the CDR3 reads TGTGCCACCAGTCCGGGGGGGAACTCCTACGAGCAGTACTTC. It specifies CATSPGGNSYEQYF.

DNA for the CDR3: TGTGCCAGCAGTTACCCAGCAGGGTTTGATAATGAAAAACTGTTTTTT. Its protein product is CASSYPAGFDNEKLFF. The chain uses TRBV6-5 and TRBJ1-4, with D maybe TRBD1 (5 bases). This CDR3 is built from 16 residues. The germline gives CDR1 MNHEY, CDR2 SVGAGI. Trimming took off 2 bases at V and 4 bases at J, with 14 bases between the two ends.

The chain employs TRBV7-2 and TRBJ1-2, with D unresolved. V lost 5 bases and J lost 2, with 9 bases in between. The CDR3 consists of 13 residues. CDR1 and CDR2 (germline): SGHTA, FQGNSA. CDR3 sequence: CASSPGVNYGYTF. CDR3 nucleotide sequence: TGTGCCAGCAGCCCCGGGGTAAACTATGGCTACACCTTC.

This clone came up once. This sequence joins TRBV4-3 and TRBJ1-6; D is unclear. Trimming stripped 4 bases from V and 2 bases from J, with 12 bases between. CDR1 is LGHNA, CDR2 YSLEER, per germline. This CDR3 comprises 16 residues. The CDR3 DNA sequence: TGCGCCAGCAGCCCAAAGGCACAGACCTATAATTCACCCCTCCACTTT. Amino acid sequence: CASSPKAQTYNSPLHF.

The chain employs TRBV28 and TRBJ1-2; no reliable D call. Germline CDR1 reads MDHEN; CDR2 reads SYDVKM. The V end was cut by 10 bases, the J end by 5 bases, with 14 bases between. The CDR3 is 12 residues long. The DNA for the CDR3 is TGTGCCACCGAGCGAGCGGCATATGGCTACACCTTC. Its protein is CATERAAYGYTF.

This clone occurred once. The chain links TRBV4-1 to TRBJ1-6, with TRBD1 identical over 9 bases. V lost 4 bases to trimming and J lost 5 bases; unmatched junction nucleotides: 6. CDR3 length equals 16 residues. Looked up from germline, CDR1 is MGHRA and CDR2 is YSYEKL. DNA for the CDR3: TGCGCCAGCAGCCCCCGCCGACAGGGGGATAATTCACCCCTCCACTTT. Protein sequence: CASSPRRQGDNSPLHF.

This clone was detected once. The V call is TRBV5-1, the J call TRBJ2-1; a possible D gene is TRBD2 (5 bases). The CDR3 is 13 residues long. V dropped 3 bases and J dropped 5 bases, with 9 bases sitting between them. In germline, CDR1 is SGHRS, CDR2 YFSETQ. This chain's CDR3 is CASSSGVDNEQFF. The CDR3, as DNA: TGCGCCAGCAGCTCCGGGGTAGACAATGAGCAGTTCTTC. Full variable domain (missing parts from reference TRBV5-1 and TRBJ2-1): KAGVTQTPRYLIKTRGQQVTLSCSPISGHRSVSWYQQTPGQGLQFLFEYFSETQRNKGNFPGRFSGRQFSNSRSEMNVSTLELGDSALYLCASSSGVDNEQFFGPGTRLTVL.

This clone appeared a single time. Since a much larger clone is just one base distant, this may be a read error. Within the sample, other DNA sequences also encode this same CDR3. The chain carries TRBV11-2 and TRBJ2-5; TRBD2 matches at 11 bases. V shed 5 bases and J 2 bases; nucleotides not matched to a gene: 13. CDR1 SGHAT and CDR2 FQNNGV come from the germline V gene. The CDR3 has 18 residues. The CDR3 loop reads CASSVGVLAGESQETQYF. Written as DNA, the CDR3 is TGTGCCAGCAGCGTTGGGGTACTAGCGGGGGAGTCTCAAGAGACCCAGTACTTC.

The rearrangement links TRBV19 to TRBJ1-5; TRBD1 matches 8 bases. The CDR3 runs 13 residues. With 6 bases clipped from V and 6 bases from J, the junction kept 4 bases outside the gene matches. The germline CDR1 and CDR2 sequences are LNHDA and SQIVND (reference sequence). CDR3 bases: TGTGCCAGTAGCGGACAGGGCGTTCAGCCCCAGCATTTT. Translation gives CASSGQGVQPQHF.

The chain joins TRBV7-2 to TRBJ2-7; D not resolved. The CDR3 runs 14 residues. V was shortened by 0 bases and J by 3 bases, with 9 bases between the two germline ends. Germline CDR1 reads SGHTA; CDR2 reads FQGNSA. CDR3 amino acids: CASSLALGDYEQYF. The CDR3 region has the DNA TGTGCCAGCAGCTTAGCGCTAGGAGACTACGAGCAGTACTTC.

V gene TRBV18 combines with J gene TRBJ2-5; 7 positions match TRBD2. Unmatched junction bases numbered 9, after V lost 3 bases and J lost 5 bases. The V gene's germline CDR1 is KGHSH and CDR2 LQKENI. The CDR3 contains 15 residues. Here the CDR3 reads CASSPISGKSETQYF. The CDR3 nucleotides are TGTGCCAGCTCACCCATAAGCGGGAAGTCCGAGACCCAGTACTTC.

The rearrangement links TRBV29-1 to TRBJ1-2; a possible D gene is TRBD1 (5 bases). Deletions cut 6 bases from V and 3 bases from J, with 11 bases between. CDR3 length: 12 residues. Germline V gene lookup returns CDR1 SQVTM and CDR2 ANQGSEA. DNA for the CDR3: TGCAGCGTCATAGACAGCTACTATGGCTACACCTTC. Translating gives CSVIDSYYGYTF.

The chain employs TRBV11-1 and TRBJ1-1, with 7 bases fitting TRBD1. V lost 6 bases, J lost 0 bases, and 7 bases stayed unmatched. Germline lookup yields CDR1 SGHAT and CDR2 FQDESV (reference sequence). CDR3 length: 15 amino acids. The CDR3 region has the DNA TGTGCCAGCAGGATAAGACAGGGATTGAACACTGAAGCTTTCTTT. Its translation is CASRIRQGLNTEAFF.

The chain recombines TRBV29-1 with TRBJ1-1; TRBD1 is a possible D gene (5 bases). Trimming pared 3 bases from V and 1 base from J, leaving 12 bases between. From germline, CDR1 is SQVTM and CDR2 ANQGSEA. The CDR3 sequence is 14 residues long. CDR3 sequence: CSVELTAPNTEAFF. The CDR3 nucleotides read TGCAGCGTTGAGTTGACAGCTCCGAACACTGAAGCTTTCTTT.

The chain couples TRBV4-1 to TRBJ1-1; perhaps TRBD1 as D (6 bases). CDR1 and CDR2 (germline): MGHRA, YSYEKL. Deletions cut 3 bases from V and 8 bases from J, with 13 bases between. This CDR3 has 13 residues. CDR3: CASSQLQGSEAFF. CDR3 nucleotides: TGCGCCAGCAGCCAGTTACAGGGTTCGGAAGCTTTCTTT.

The V and J genes are TRBV5-1 and TRBJ2-1, with D tentatively TRBD2 (5 bases). CDR3 length: 13 amino acids. The V gene's germline CDR1 is SGHRS and CDR2 YFSETQ. V lost 1 base, J lost 10 bases, and 12 bases lay in between. The DNA for the CDR3 is TGCGCCAGCAGCTTGATAGGAGGCGGCGAGCAGTTCTTC. It codes for CASSLIGGGEQFF.

The chain recombines TRBV18 with TRBJ1-5, with a weak D call TRBD1 (6 bases). Per the germline V gene, CDR1 is KGHSH and CDR2 is LQKENI. There are 14 residues in the CDR3. V was cut by 6 bases and J by 3 bases, with 12 bases left in between. DNA for the CDR3: TGTGCCAGCTCCCACGGACAGATCAATCAGCCCCAGCATTTT. Its protein product is CASSHGQINQPQHF.

The chain couples TRBV7-8 to TRBJ1-6; TRBD1 matches 11 bases. Germline V gene data show CDR1 as SGHVS and CDR2 as FQNEAQ. The CDR3 runs to 15 residues. After removal of 5 bases from V and 8 bases from J, the junction contained 5 bases not matched to a gene. The chain's CDR3 is CASSMGQGVYSPLHF. Here the CDR3 DNA reads TGTGCCAGCAGCATGGGACAGGGGGTTTATTCACCCCTCCACTTT.

This clone was recorded once. This chain connects TRBV11-3 to TRBJ1-1; D is unclear. The CDR3 extends over 11 amino acids. Deletions cut 8 bases from V and 0 bases from J, with 4 bases between. CDR1 and CDR2 from the germline V gene are SGHNT and YENEEA. CDR3 nucleotides: TGTGCCAGCCCGGTGAACACTGAAGCTTTCTTT. It is translated as CASPVNTEAFF. The variable domain in full, completed from reference TRBV11-3 and TRBJ1-1, reads EAGVVQSPRYKIIEKKQPVAFWCNPISGHNTLYWYLQNLGQGPELLIRYENEEAVDDSQLPKDRFSAERLKGVDSTLKIQPAELGDSAVYLCASPVNTEAFFGQGTRLTVV.

The chain links TRBV18 to TRBJ1-2, with a tentative D call TRBD1 (5 bases). The CDR3 sequence is 16 residues long. V dropped 6 bases and J dropped 0 bases, with 17 bases sitting between them. Germline assignment: CDR1 KGHSH and CDR2 LQKENI. The CDR3 sequence is CASSPISGGSNYGYTF. The CDR3 nucleotides read TGTGCCAGCTCTCCCATATCTGGGGGGTCTAACTATGGCTACACCTTC.

This clone has more than one count but fewer than ten. The rearrangement links TRBV7-3 to TRBJ2-3; possible D gene TRBD1, 5 bases. The V and J ends lost 2 bases and 0 bases respectively, with 9 bases between them. Per the germline V gene, CDR1 is SGHTA and CDR2 is FQGTGA. The length of the CDR3 is 15 residues. The DNA of the CDR3 is TGTGCCAGCAGCTTATACAAGGGGAGCACAGATACGCAGTATTTT. Translation gives CASSLYKGSTDTQYF. The full variable domain, its missing parts supplied by reference TRBV7-3 and TRBJ2-3, is GAGVSQTPSNKVTEKGKYVELRCDPISGHTALYWYRQSLGQGPEFLIYFQGTGAADDSGLPNDRFFAVRPEGSVSTLKIQRTERGDSAVYLCASSLYKGSTDTQYFGPGTRLTVL.

This chain uses TRBV7-3 with TRBJ2-7; a possible D gene is TRBD1 (5 bases). The V and J ends lost 3 bases and 5 bases respectively, with 11 bases between them. CDR3 size: 13 residues. Germline lookup yields CDR1 SGHTA and CDR2 FQGTGA. CDR3 protein: CASSLTVDHEQYF. DNA of the CDR3: TGTGCCAGCAGCTTGACAGTCGACCACGAGCAGTACTTC.

The chain joins TRBV9 to TRBJ1-4; no firm D call. The CDR3 runs to 16 residues. The V gene's germline CDR1 is SGDLS and CDR2 YYNGEE. V shed 5 bases and J shed 3 bases, with 17 bases lying between them. CDR3 in DNA: TGTGCCAGCAGTGAGGGCCTCGTTGATGCTAATGAAAAACTGTTTTTT. Protein product: CASSEGLVDANEKLFF.

The chain joins TRBV5-6 to TRBJ1-5; D ambiguous. This CDR3 has 13 residues. V shed 4 bases and J shed 5 bases, with 10 bases lying between them. CDR1 SGHDT and CDR2 YYEEEE come from the germline V gene. The CDR3 reads CASSRREHQPQHF. Written as DNA, the CDR3 is TGTGCCAGCAGCCGACGGGAACATCAGCCCCAGCATTTT.